This TCR beta chain was sequenced in a study of Tregs in tolerant kidney transplant recipients (dated by TCRdb to 2018 to 2020). Notes on the research overall: The study applied TCRbeta sequencing to find donor-specific regulatory T cells before combined kidney and bone marrow transplantation and then followed those same cells after transplant.

Related donors were used in the transplants with nonmyeloablative bone marrow transplantation, and mixed chimerism was transient in the human trials. Thawed PBMCs were FACS-sorted into unstimulated Tregs (CD4+CD25+CD127-), CD4+ non-Tregs (CD4+CD25-), CD4 cells and CD8 cells. Patients were 4 combined kidney and bone marrow transplant recipients from the ITN036ST trial, and only these trial subjects had samples available. Healthy control blood was processed by Ficoll density gradient to PBMCs and cryopreserved; patient PBMCs were collected before and after transplant. Genomic DNA was extracted from sorted cells with the QIAGEN DNeasy Blood and Tissue Kit for TCRbeta CDR3 sequencing. High-throughput TCRbeta CDR3 sequencing, including PCR amplification with bias correction and internal controls, was performed commercially through immunoSEQ. In the paper's pipeline: Unique productive TCRbeta sequences were defined by CDR3 nucleotide sequence where primers matched, otherwise by CDR3 amino acid sequence with Vbeta and Jbeta genes. Sorting error was corrected by removing sequences shared between sorted populations at a frequency ratio of 2:1 or less, and the remaining shared sequences were assigned to the higher population. A sequence was defined as donor-reactive if the sequence was expanded at least 5-fold in CFSE-low cells compared with unstimulated cells and had a frequency of at least 0.01% in CFSE-low cells. Jensen-Shannon divergence, calculated on the top 100 TCRbeta sequences ranked by frequency, was used to quantify repertoire divergence. For any sample with multiple sequencing runs, sorting error was corrected in each run separately before the runs were pooled. The table comes from immuneACCESS by way of TCRdb, which keeps in-frame sequences with V and J called. Part of the clones is missing from these tables; in studies checked, under half for an unresolved V gene and the rest for unknown reasons. The V and J calls and the clone size are those of that table, but D and trimming were determined from the DNA. The sample table shows 45,000 or so clones, and roughly 87% are seen once. The ten largest clones capture 15% to 19% of the sample.

Taken from the germline V gene (reference sequence), the CDR1 and CDR2 loops are SGHNT and YYREEE. From V the trimming removes 6 bases and from J it removes 6 bases, while the gene matches leave 9 bases of the junction unaccounted for. Including the terminal cysteine and phenylalanine, the CDR3 comprises 13 residues. Of the read, only the CDR3 DNA is kept; its 39 bases are in frame from base 1. Overall study results and their limits: The study was constrained by small patient numbers, and validation of the findings is required in larger populations and under other immunosuppression protocols. Expanding Tregs with activated donor B cells appeared to identify the most biologically relevant and donor-specific TCRbeta repertoire. Biological reproducibility was not directly assessed, although technical replication error appeared to be minimal. In tolerant patients, the expansion of donor-specific Tregs was greater than global Treg expansion, suggesting that the expansion was antigen-driven rather than nonspecific. Because the PCR primers were changed over time for some patients, nucleotide-level comparison could not be performed across the samples from those patients.

For this clone: The antigen this receptor binds is unknown. Base qualities are not recorded, but no much larger clone differs from it by a single base.

The sequence links TRBV5-4 to TRBJ2-7, and 7 junctional nucleotides match TRBD2. This material consisted of CD8+ T cells from blood (PBMCs), taken 12 months after the transplant. The clonotype originates from a human patient who received a combined kidney and bone marrow transplant. Where a transplant has occurred, the graft donor may have supplied some of the T cells. The CDR3 region: CASTGGASLEQYF. The DNA reads TGTGCCAGCACGGGGGGTGCTTCACTCGAGCAGTACTTC.